The 3 T cell receptor beta chains below come from one sample, sequenced in a study of T cell repertoires in cytomegalovirus infection. TCRdb re-derived calls from the reads in MiXCR, one entry per CDR3 protein. The sample records 50,000 to 65,000 distinct CDR3 sequences, 15% to 25% being singletons. No antigen is known for these receptors. The sequenced sample was CD8+ T cells from cultured PBMCs, obtained from culture after CMV antigen stimulation. The origin of the receptors is a human donor in good health (CMV status not recorded). Some clones in this sample may be carry-over from other donors' samples.

This clonotype was detected a few times. The rearrangement links TRBV7-9 to TRBJ2-1; 8 positions match TRBD2. Germline-derived CDR1 and CDR2 are SEHNR and FQNEAQ (reference sequence). The CDR3 sequence is 18 residues long. V shed 5 bases, J shed 4 bases, and the junction held 16 bases outside the gene matches. The CDR3 reads CASSPGGMAGGWYNEQFF. DNA for the CDR3: TGTGCCAGCAGCCCCGGGGGGATGGCGGGGGGATGGTACAATGAGCAGTTCTTC.

This clonotype was detected many times. V is TRBV4-1 and J is TRBJ2-7, with D perhaps matching TRBD2 (5 bases). The CDR3 consists of 15 residues. Trimming left V 1 base short and J 3 bases short, with 13 bases between. Germline assignment: CDR1 MGHRA and CDR2 YSYEKL. The CDR3 bases are TGCGCCAGCAGCCAAGGGAGCGGATCAGGCTACGAGCAGTACTTC. Translation gives CASSQGSGSGYEQYF.

A few counts support this clonotype. V and J are TRBV28 and TRBJ2-7; D gene unclear. Trimming left V 5 bases short and J 0 bases short, with 8 bases between. The germline V gene encodes CDR1 MDHEN and CDR2 SYDVKM. The CDR3 spans 13 residues. The CDR3 DNA reads as TGTGCCAGCAGTCCCCAGACCTCCTACGAGCAGTACTTC. It encodes CASSPQTSYEQYF.